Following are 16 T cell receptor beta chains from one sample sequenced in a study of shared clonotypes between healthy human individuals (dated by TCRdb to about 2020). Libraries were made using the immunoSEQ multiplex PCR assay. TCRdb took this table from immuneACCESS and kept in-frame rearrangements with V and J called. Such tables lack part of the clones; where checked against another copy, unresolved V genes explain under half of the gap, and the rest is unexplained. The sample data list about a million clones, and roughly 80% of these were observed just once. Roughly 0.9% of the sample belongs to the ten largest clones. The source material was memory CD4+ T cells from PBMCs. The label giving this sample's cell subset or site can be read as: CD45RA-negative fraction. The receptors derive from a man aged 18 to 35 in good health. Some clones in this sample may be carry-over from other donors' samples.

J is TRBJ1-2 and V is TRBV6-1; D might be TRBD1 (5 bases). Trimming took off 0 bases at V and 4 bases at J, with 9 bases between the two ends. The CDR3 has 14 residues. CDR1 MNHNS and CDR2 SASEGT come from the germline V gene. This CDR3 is CASSEASGTYGYTF. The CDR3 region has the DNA TGTGCCAGCAGTGAAGCGTCAGGGACCTATGGCTACACCTTC.

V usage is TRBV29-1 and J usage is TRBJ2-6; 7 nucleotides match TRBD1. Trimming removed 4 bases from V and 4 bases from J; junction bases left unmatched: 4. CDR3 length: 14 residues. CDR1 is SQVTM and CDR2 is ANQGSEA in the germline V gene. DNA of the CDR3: TGCAGCGTTGTAGGGGGCGGAGGGGCCAACGTCCTGACTTTC. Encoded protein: CSVVGGGGANVLTF.

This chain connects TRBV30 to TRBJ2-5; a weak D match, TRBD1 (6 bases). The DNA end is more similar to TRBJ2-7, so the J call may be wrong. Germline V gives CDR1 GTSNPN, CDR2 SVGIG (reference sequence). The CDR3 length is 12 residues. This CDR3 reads CAGTGNSYEQYF. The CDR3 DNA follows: TGTGCCGGAACAGGGAATTCCTACGAGCAGTACTTC.

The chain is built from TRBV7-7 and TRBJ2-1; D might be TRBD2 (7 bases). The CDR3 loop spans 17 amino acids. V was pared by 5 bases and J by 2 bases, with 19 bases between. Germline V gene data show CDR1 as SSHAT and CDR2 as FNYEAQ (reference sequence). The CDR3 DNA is TGTGCCAGCAGCCCCGCTTTTGGGGAGGGGGCCTACAATGAGCAGTTCTTC. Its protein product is CASSPAFGEGAYNEQFF.

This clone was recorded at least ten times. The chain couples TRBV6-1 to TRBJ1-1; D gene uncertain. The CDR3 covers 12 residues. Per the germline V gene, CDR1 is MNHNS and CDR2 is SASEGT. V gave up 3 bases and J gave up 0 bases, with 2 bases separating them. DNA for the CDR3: TGTGCCAGCAGTGACCTGAACACTGAAGCTTTCTTT. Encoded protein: CASSDLNTEAFF.

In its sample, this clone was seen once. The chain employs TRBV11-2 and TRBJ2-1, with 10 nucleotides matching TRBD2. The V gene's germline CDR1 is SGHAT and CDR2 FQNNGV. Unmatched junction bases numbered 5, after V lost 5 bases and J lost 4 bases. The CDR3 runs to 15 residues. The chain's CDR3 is CASSQAGGGYNEQFF. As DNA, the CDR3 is TGTGCCAGCAGCCAAGCGGGAGGGGGATACAATGAGCAGTTCTTC.

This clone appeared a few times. In nucleotides, the CDR3 is TGCGCCAGCAGCGAGAACTGGGGGAATCAGCCCCAGCATTTT. Its translation is CASSENWGNQPQHF. The rearrangement joins TRBV4-1 to TRBJ1-5; the D gene is possibly TRBD1 (5 bases). Germline V gene data show CDR1 as MGHRA and CDR2 as YSYEKL. The ends were cut back, 5 bases at V and 4 bases at J, with 12 bases in the middle. The CDR3 is 14 residues long.

In DNA form, the CDR3 reads TGCGCCAGCAGCTTGGCGGGAATCATTTACGAGCAGTACTTC. This encodes CASSLAGIIYEQYF. The chain couples TRBV5-1 to TRBJ2-7; D may be TRBD2 (5 bases). The CDR3 has 14 amino acids. Germline V gene sequence: CDR1 SGHRS, CDR2 YFSETQ. The ends were cut back, 0 bases at V and 4 bases at J, with 11 bases in the middle. The full variable domain, rest sourced from reference TRBV5-1 and TRBJ2-7, is KAGVTQTPRYLIKTRGQQVTLSCSPISGHRSVSWYQQTPGQGLQFLFEYFSETQRNKGNFPGRFSGRQFSNSRSEMNVSTLELGDSALYLCASSLAGIIYEQYFGPGTRLTVT.

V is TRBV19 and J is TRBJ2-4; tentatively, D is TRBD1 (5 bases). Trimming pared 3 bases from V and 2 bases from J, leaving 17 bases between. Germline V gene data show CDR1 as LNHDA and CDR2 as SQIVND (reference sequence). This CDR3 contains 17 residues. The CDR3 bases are TGTGCCAGTAGTATGGGGCTGGCAAGAAATCCCAAAAACATTCAGTACTTC. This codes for CASSMGLARNPKNIQYF.

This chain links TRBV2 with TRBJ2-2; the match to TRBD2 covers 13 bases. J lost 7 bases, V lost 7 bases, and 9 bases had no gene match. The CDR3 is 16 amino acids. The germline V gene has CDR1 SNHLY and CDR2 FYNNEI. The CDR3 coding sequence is TGTGCCAGCATGCCGGGACTAGCGGGAAGAGACGGGGAGCTGTTTTTT. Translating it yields CASMPGLAGRDGELFF.

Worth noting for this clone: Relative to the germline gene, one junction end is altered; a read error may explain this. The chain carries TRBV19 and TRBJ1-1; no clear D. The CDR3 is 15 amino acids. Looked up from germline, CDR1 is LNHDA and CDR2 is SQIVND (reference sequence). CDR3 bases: TGTGCCACCGCCAGAAGCCGGGCCATGAACACTAAAGCTTTCTTT. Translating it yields CATARSRAMNTKAFF.

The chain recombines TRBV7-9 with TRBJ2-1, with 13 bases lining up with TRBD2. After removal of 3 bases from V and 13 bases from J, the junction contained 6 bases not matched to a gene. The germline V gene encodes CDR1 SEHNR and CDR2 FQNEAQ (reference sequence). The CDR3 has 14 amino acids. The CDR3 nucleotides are TGTGCCAGCAGCTTGGGGACTAGCGGGGCACCTCAGTTCTTC. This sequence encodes CASSLGTSGAPQFF.

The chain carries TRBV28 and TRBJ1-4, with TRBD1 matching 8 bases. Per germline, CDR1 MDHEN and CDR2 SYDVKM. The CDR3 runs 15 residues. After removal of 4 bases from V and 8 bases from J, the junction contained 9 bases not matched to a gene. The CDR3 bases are TGTGCCAGCAGTTATAGACAGGGGCTCGTGGAAAAACTGTTTTTT. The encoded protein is CASSYRQGLVEKLFF.

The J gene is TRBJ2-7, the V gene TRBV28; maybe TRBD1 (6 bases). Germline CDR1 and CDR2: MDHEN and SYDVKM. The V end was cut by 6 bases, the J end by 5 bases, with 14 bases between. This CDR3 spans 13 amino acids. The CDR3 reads CASRRTGTHEQYF. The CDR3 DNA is TGTGCCAGCAGACGAACAGGGACCCACGAGCAGTACTTC.

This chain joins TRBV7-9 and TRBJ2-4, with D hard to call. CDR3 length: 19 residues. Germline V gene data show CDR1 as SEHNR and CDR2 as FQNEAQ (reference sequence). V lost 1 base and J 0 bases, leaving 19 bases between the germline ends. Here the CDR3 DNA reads TGTGCCAGCAGCTTAGGAACTACCTCCAGTAAACTAGCCAAAAACATTCAGTACTTC. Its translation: CASSLGTTSSKLAKNIQYF.

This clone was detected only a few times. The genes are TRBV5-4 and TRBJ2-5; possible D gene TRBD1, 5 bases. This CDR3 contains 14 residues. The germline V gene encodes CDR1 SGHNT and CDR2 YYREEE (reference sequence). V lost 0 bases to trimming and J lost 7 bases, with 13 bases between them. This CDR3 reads CASSLDPVQGTQYF. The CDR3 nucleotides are TGTGCCAGCAGCTTGGATCCGGTCCAGGGGACCCAGTACTTC.